This is a list of T cell receptor beta chains from one sample in a study of blood T cell repertoires in COVID-19. Profiling relied on immunoSEQ multiplex PCR, and the TCRdb table lists in-frame clones only, not all of them. The sample shows more than 65,000 clones, around 83% of them seen only once. The sample taken for sequencing was peripheral blood. These receptors came from a man between 25 and 39 years old with COVID-19, enrolled during active disease. Both conserved end residues are part of each CDR3. Fields, in order: D gene, clone size, J gene, V gene, CDR3 protein, CDR3 DNA. The D gene is left open where the match is weak. Size tells how often a clone was seen (once, few, many) or the class of an expanded clone, and some rows leave it out.

TRBD1,-,TRBJ1-1,TRBV2,CASSEARTGEGGTEAFF,TGTGCCAGCAGTGAAGCGAGGACAGGGGAAGGGGGCACTGAAGCTTTCTTT
-,few,TRBJ2-6,TRBV6-2/TRBV6-3,CASSPRGSGANVLTF,TGTGCCAGCAGTCCCAGGGGCTCTGGGGCCAACGTCCTGACTTTC
-,-,TRBJ1-3,TRBV29-1,CSVETGRAGNTIYF,TGCAGCGTTGAGACGGGCAGGGCTGGAAACACCATATATTTT
-,-,TRBJ1-5,TRBV27,CASSLDRTNQPQHF,TGTGCCAGCAGCCTGGACAGAACTAATCAGCCCCAGCATTTT
TRBD1,-,TRBJ1-2,TRBV6-1,CASSEAGGQAAYGYTF,TGTGCCAGCAGTGAAGCCGGCGGACAGGCAGCCTATGGCTACACCTTC
-,-,TRBJ1-2,TRBV6-6,CASIRMTGLYYGYTF,TGTGCCAGCATTAGAATGACAGGCTTATACTATGGCTACACCTTC
-,-,TRBJ1-2,TRBV6-2/TRBV6-3,CASSYSDSAYGYTF,TGTGCCAGCAGTTACTCAGACTCGGCCTATGGCTACACCTTC
TRBD1,-,TRBJ1-6,TRBV25-1,CASSADRVGSPLHF,TGTGCCAGCAGTGCAGACAGGGTTGGTTCACCCCTCCACTTT
TRBD1,once,TRBJ1-5,TRBV3-1/TRBV3-2,CASSQTGTGNQPQHF,TGTGCCAGCAGCCAGACCGGGACAGGAAATCAGCCCCAGCATTTT
-,-,TRBJ1-2,TRBV25-1,CASSEETGYYGYTF,TGTGCCAGCAGTGAGGAGACAGGATACTATGGCTACACCTTC
-,few,TRBJ1-2,TRBV9,CASSVGSSTGYYGYTF,TGTGCCAGCAGCGTGGGCTCCTCAACAGGGTACTATGGCTACACCTTC
TRBD1,-,TRBJ1-2,TRBV7-9,CASSSGQGDYGYTF,TGTGCCAGCAGCTCTGGACAGGGCGACTATGGCTACACCTTC
-,-,TRBJ2-3,TRBV11-3,CASSLVLTGTQYF,TGTGCCAGCAGCTTGGTCCTCACGGGTACGCAGTATTTT
-,-,TRBJ2-5,TRBV5-8,CASSFGETDSFQETQYF,TGTGCCAGCAGCTTTGGGGAGACGGACAGTTTCCAAGAGACCCAGTACTTC
-,-,TRBJ1-4,TRBV3-1/TRBV3-2,CASSQARTTNEKLFF,TGTGCCAGCAGCCAAGCGAGGACAACTAATGAAAAACTGTTTTTT
-,-,TRBJ2-7,TRBV14,CASSQDRRISADFSYEQYF,TGTGCCAGCAGCCAAGATCGGAGAATATCGGCAGATTTTTCCTACGAGCAGTACTTC
-,-,TRBJ2-1,TRBV28,CASRGPLATTEQFF,TGTGCCAGCAGAGGACCCCTCGCGACTACTGAGCAGTTCTTC
-,-,TRBJ2-3,TRBV2,CASSEGALPDTQYF,TGTGCCAGCAGTGAAGGGGCCCTGCCAGATACGCAGTATTTT
TRBD1,-,TRBJ2-3,TRBV7-9,CASSYGQGFTDTQYF,TGTGCCAGCAGCTACGGACAGGGTTTCACAGATACGCAGTATTTT
-,-,TRBJ1-1,TRBV29-1,CSAGGARRSAEAFF,TGCAGCGCCGGGGGAGCGCGTCGGTCCGCTGAAGCTTTCTTT
-,-,TRBJ1-5,TRBV4-3,CASSQARREGQPQHF,TGCGCCAGCAGCCAAGCAAGGAGGGAAGGACAGCCCCAGCATTTT
TRBD2,few,TRBJ2-2,TRBV13,CASSPPLAGRTGELFF,TGTGCCAGCAGCCCCCCTCTAGCGGGTCGCACCGGGGAGCTGTTTTTT
-,-,TRBJ2-7,TRBV28,CASSPGGKAPYEQYF,TGTGCCAGCAGTCCCGGAGGTAAAGCCCCCTACGAGCAGTACTTC
-,few,TRBJ1-2,TRBV21-1,CASSTTWGDTPYGYTF,TGTGCCAGCAGCACAACCTGGGGCGATACCCCCTATGGCTACACCTTC
-,-,TRBJ2-1,TRBV4-3,CASSQEGGAVEQFF,TGCGCCAGCAGCCAAGAGGGGGGGGCGGTTGAGCAGTTCTTC
TRBD2,-,TRBJ2-3,TRBV10-3,CAISLGLAGQTYTQYF,TGTGCCATCAGCTTGGGACTAGCGGGTCAAACATATACGCAGTATTTT
TRBD2,few,TRBJ2-5,TRBV5-5,CASSLLGLREAGYQETQYF,TGTGCCAGCAGCTTGCTTGGGTTGCGGGAGGCTGGGTACCAAGAGACCCAGTACTTC
TRBD2,-,TRBJ2-1,TRBV6-1,CASSESPGLVNEQFF,TGTGCCAGCAGTGAATCCCCGGGACTAGTCAATGAGCAGTTCTTC